A selection of T cell receptor beta chains follows, all from one sample in a study of shared clonotypes between healthy human individuals. Only in-frame clones appear in the TCRdb table, and some are missing; sequencing was by immunoSEQ multiplex PCR. This sample yields approximately 2.4 million clones, of which around 95% are seen a single time; roughly 0.13% belongs to the top ten. The specimen sequenced was naive CD4+ T cells sorted from blood. These receptors were obtained from a man in his late teens or twenties in good health. Both conserved end residues are part of each CDR3. A D gene is named only where the DNA matches it firmly. Where a row states a size, it is once, few, many or the class of an expanded clone; other rows omit it.

length	V	size	J	D	CDR3	DNA
15	TRBV11-2	-	TRBJ1-1	-	CASSLEVSFPTEAFF	TGTGCCAGCAGCTTAGAAGTCAGTTTCCCCACTGAAGCTTTCTTT
14	TRBV27	-	TRBJ2-2	-	CASSFYLYGGELFF	TGTGCCAGCAGTTTTTATTTGTATGGCGGGGAGCTGTTTTTT
15	TRBV5-1	-	TRBJ2-2	-	CASTPRGANTGELFF	TGCGCCAGCACCCCCCGCGGCGCGAACACCGGGGAGCTGTTTTTT
15	TRBV7-2	-	TRBJ2-1	TRBD2	CASSLGGTSGNEQFF	TGTGCCAGCAGCTTAGGGGGGACTAGCGGGAATGAGCAGTTCTTC
14	TRBV18	-	TRBJ2-7	TRBD1	CASQRDRGLDEQYF	TGTGCCAGCCAAAGGGACAGGGGGCTGGACGAGCAGTACTTC
15	TRBV7-9	-	TRBJ2-4	TRBD1	CASSGGQLAKNIQYF	TGTGCCAGCAGCGGGGGACAGCTAGCCAAAAACATTCAGTACTTC
12	TRBV2	-	TRBJ2-7	-	CASSGGSYEQYF	TGTGCCAGCAGTGGGGGGTCCTACGAGCAGTACTTC
10	TRBV29-1	few	TRBJ1-1	-	CSVGGTEAFF	TGCAGCGTTGGGGGCACTGAAGCTTTCTTT
13	TRBV6-1	-	TRBJ2-3	-	CASSRGPTDTQYF	TGTGCCAGTTCGAGGGGCCCGACAGATACGCAGTATTTT
15	TRBV7-2	-	TRBJ1-6	-	CASSSDISYNSPLHF	TGTGCCAGCAGCTCGGACATCTCCTATAATTCACCCCTCCACTTT
15	TRBV5-6	-	TRBJ2-3	TRBD2	CASSFATSGGDTQYF	TGTGCCAGCAGCTTTGCGACTAGCGGAGGAGATACGCAGTATTTT
14	TRBV6-5	-	TRBJ1-1	-	CASSLLGGSTEAFF	TGTGCCAGCAGTCTTTTAGGAGGGAGCACTGAAGCTTTCTTT
16	TRBV2	-	TRBJ2-3	TRBD1	CASSGDQGAGTDTQYF	TGTGCCAGCAGTGGGGACCAGGGGGCGGGCACAGATACGCAGTATTTT
12	TRBV7-2	-	TRBJ2-5	-	CASSLGLAPPYF	TGTGCCAGCAGCTTAGGGCTAGCGCCCCCTTACTTC
14	TRBV6-1	-	TRBJ1-3	-	CASSEGALGNTIYF	TGTGCCAGCAGTGAGGGGGCCCTAGGAAACACCATATATTTT
14	TRBV6-5	-	TRBJ2-7	TRBD1	CASSKDRGSYEQYF	TGTGCCAGCAGTAAAGACAGGGGCTCCTACGAGCAGTACTTC
13	TRBV4-1	-	TRBJ1-2	TRBD1	CASSHRDRDGYTF	TGCGCCAGCAGCCATCGGGACAGGGATGGCTACACCTTC
12	TRBV11-3	-	TRBJ2-2	-	CASSLNTGELFF	TGTGCCAGCAGCTTAAACACCGGGGAGCTGTTTTTT
13	TRBV18	-	TRBJ2-3	-	CASSVGRTDTQYF	TGTGCCAGCTCCGTGGGACGCACAGATACGCAGTATTTT
14	TRBV7-9	-	TRBJ2-7	-	CASSSSGTGYEQYF	TGTGCCAGCAGCTCATCGGGGACGGGCTACGAGCAGTACTTC
16	TRBV5-1	-	TRBJ1-2	TRBD1	CASSQTPGQGQSGYTF	TGCGCCAGCAGCCAAACCCCGGGACAGGGCCAGAGTGGCTACACCTTC
13	TRBV7-2	few	TRBJ1-6	-	CASSLGGGSPLHF	TGTGCCAGCAGCTTAGGAGGAGGGTCACCCCTCCACTTT
13	TRBV7-2	-	TRBJ2-5	-	CASSLAGLETQYF	TGTGCCAGCAGCTTAGCTGGGCTGGAGACCCAGTACTTC
16	TRBV4-1	-	TRBJ1-6	-	CASSQEGGLLNSPLHF	TGCGCCAGCAGCCAAGAAGGGGGACTGCTTAATTCACCCCTCCACTTT
13	TRBV13	-	TRBJ1-2	-	CASSFSDSGGYTF	TGTGCCAGCAGCTTCTCTGACTCGGGCGGCTACACCTTC
13	TRBV28	-	TRBJ2-7	-	CASTSGQPHEQYF	TGTGCCAGCACCTCGGGACAACCCCACGAGCAGTACTTC
14	TRBV28	-	TRBJ1-5	-	CASTPAGGIQPQHF	TGTGCCAGCACCCCCGCCGGGGGGATTCAGCCCCAGCATTTT
14	TRBV7-3	-	TRBJ1-3	-	CASSLVASGNTIYF	TGTGCCAGCAGCTTAGTTGCCTCTGGAAACACCATATATTTT
16	TRBV7-6	-	TRBJ2-5	TRBD2	CASSPGTSGLKETQYF	TGTGCCAGCAGCCCCGGGACTAGCGGCCTTAAAGAGACCCAGTACTTC
12	TRBV30	once	TRBJ2-7	-	CAFRARLYEQYF	TGTGCCTTCAGGGCCCGGCTGTACGAGCAGTACTTC
14	TRBV19	-	TRBJ2-7	TRBD2	CASSLRLAGDEQYF	TGTGCCAGTAGTCTAAGACTAGCGGGAGACGAGCAGTACTTC
13	TRBV18	-	TRBJ2-1	-	CASSANEGDEQFF	TGTGCCAGCTCAGCGAATGAGGGCGATGAGCAGTTCTTC
18	TRBV4-1	-	TRBJ1-1	-	CASSQVPVGGGMNTEAFF	TGCGCCAGCAGCCAAGTTCCCGTAGGGGGGGGCATGAACACTGAAGCTTTCTTT
16	TRBV10-3	-	TRBJ1-2	-	CAISESKGGALGGYTF	TGTGCCATCAGTGAGTCAAAGGGGGGCGCCCTCGGGGGCTACACCTTC
13	TRBV5-1	-	TRBJ1-2	-	CASSSGGPRGYTF	TGCGCCAGCAGCTCGGGGGGACCCAGGGGCTACACCTTC
14	TRBV11-2	-	TRBJ2-3	TRBD1	CASSLGGQQDTQYF	TGTGCCAGCAGCTTAGGGGGACAGCAGGATACGCAGTATTTT
14	TRBV19	-	TRBJ2-1	TRBD1	CASCDRGSYNEQFF	TGTGCCAGCTGTGACAGGGGGTCCTACAATGAGCAGTTCTTC
15	TRBV9	-	TRBJ1-6	-	CASSVETAINSPLHF	TGTGCCAGCAGCGTAGAAACAGCTATTAATTCACCCCTCCACTTT
13	TRBV19	few	TRBJ2-7	-	CASRLSRDYEQYF	TGTGCCAGTAGACTCTCACGGGATTACGAGCAGTACTTC
15	TRBV6-1	-	TRBJ1-5	-	CASSVLGGDNQPQHF	TGTGCCAGCAGTGTATTGGGCGGAGACAATCAGCCCCAGCATTTT
17	TRBV15	-	TRBJ2-5	TRBD1	CATSRAGDRTARETQYF	TGTGCCACCAGCAGAGCCGGGGACAGGACCGCAAGGGAGACCCAGTACTTC
12	TRBV28	-	TRBJ2-7	TRBD1	CASSDRVYEQYF	TGTGCCAGCAGCGACAGGGTCTACGAGCAGTACTTC
13	TRBV6-1	few	TRBJ1-1	-	CASSERGNTEAFF	TGTGCCAGCAGTGAACGGGGGAACACTGAAGCTTTCTTT
18	TRBV5-4	-	TRBJ2-1	-	CASSTQGRLAKSYNEQFF	TGTGCCAGCAGTACACAGGGGAGGCTGGCAAAATCCTACAATGAGCAGTTCTTC
13	TRBV7-9	-	TRBJ1-4	-	CASSSSGLEKLFF	TGTGCCAGCAGCTCCTCAGGGCTTGAAAAACTGTTTTTT
17	TRBV5-1	-	TRBJ2-3	-	CASSLVGGFLSTDTQYF	TGCGCCAGCAGCTTGGTTGGGGGCTTCCTTAGCACAGATACGCAGTATTTT
15	TRBV18	-	TRBJ1-6	-	CASSLLGDPPGALHF	TGTGCCAGCTCACTCTTGGGGGACCCCCCAGGGGCCCTCCACTTT
13	TRBV18	-	TRBJ2-1	-	CATQTVGSDEQFF	TGTGCCACCCAGACCGTAGGGAGCGATGAGCAGTTCTTC
14	TRBV30	-	TRBJ1-4	TRBD1	CAWGSTGGRGKLFF	TGTGCCTGGGGTTCGACAGGGGGCCGGGGAAAACTGTTTTTT
17	TRBV6-1	-	TRBJ2-3	-	CASSEAVTRIIVDTQYF	TGTGCCAGCAGTGAAGCAGTGACTAGAATTATTGTGGATACGCAGTATTTT
14	TRBV5-4	-	TRBJ2-2	-	CASSRTAATGELFF	TGTGCCAGCAGCCGGACGGCAGCCACCGGGGAGCTGTTTTTT
16	TRBV7-9	-	TRBJ2-7	TRBD2	CASNRPGLADSYEQYF	TGTGCCAGCAACCGACCGGGACTAGCGGATTCCTACGAGCAGTACTTC
15	TRBV5-1	-	TRBJ2-7	TRBD1	CASSLGTGAGYEQYF	TGCGCCAGCAGCTTGGGGACAGGGGCCGGGTACGAGCAGTACTTC
12	TRBV6-5	-	TRBJ1-2	-	CASWRINYGYTF	TGTGCCAGCTGGAGGATTAACTATGGCTACACCTTC
18	TRBV7-2	-	TRBJ2-1	TRBD2	CASSFVGTSGRGYNEQFF	TGTGCCAGCAGCTTTGTGGGGACTAGCGGGAGGGGATACAATGAGCAGTTCTTC
13	TRBV6-7	-	TRBJ1-5	-	CASSYMGFSAQHF	TGTGCCAGCAGTTACATGGGATTCTCGGCCCAGCATTTT
14	TRBV5-5	-	TRBJ1-1	-	CASSLWSRNTEAFF	TGTGCCAGCAGCTTGTGGTCTAGGAACACTGAAGCTTTCTTT
16	TRBV7-9	-	TRBJ2-7	TRBD1	CASSSWGQGRRHEQYF	TGTGCCAGCAGCTCCTGGGGACAGGGAAGGAGACACGAGCAGTACTTC
13	TRBV27	-	TRBJ1-2	-	CASSLGRNYGYTF	TGTGCCAGCTCCTTAGGAAGAAACTATGGCTACACCTTC
15	TRBV28	-	TRBJ2-3	-	CASSLRQGLTDTQYF	TGTGCCAGCAGTTTAAGGCAGGGCCTCACAGATACGCAGTATTTT